This T cell receptor beta chain was retrieved from a study of long-term antiretroviral therapy in people with HIV. V lost 6 bases to trimming and J lost 12 bases; unmatched junction nucleotides: 10. There are 13 residues in the CDR3. Germline CDR1 and CDR2: MNHNY and SVGAGI (reference sequence). With survey level as its setting, the immunoSEQ assay was v3.0. Data came from immunoSEQ multiplex PCR; TCRdb stores just in-frame clones and leaves some out. The profile shows approximately 12,000 clones, roughly 91% of them singletons. The starting material was unsorted PBMCs, obtained 0.2 years before starting antiretroviral therapy. The receptor was derived from a woman aged 40 to 49 with HIV. The rearrangement uses TRBV6-6 and TRBJ2-1, with 8 bases identical to TRBD1. The CDR3 loop is CASSQGTGYPQFF. In nucleotides, the CDR3 is TGTGCCAGCAGCCAGGGGACAGGATATCCGCAGTTCTTC.